The T cell receptor beta chain under discussion was sequenced for a study of blood T cells in healthy people across ages. Study findings and constraints: The study lacked donor CMV status, which possibly confounded expanded clonotype changes. Older age went with lower TCR beta diversity per million T cells, in a roughly linear way. Versus aged donors, long-lived donors had higher diversity and more naive CD4+ cells.

On this clonotype itself: Its antigen remains unidentified.

Germline V CDR1 and CDR2: SGHRS, YFSETQ. The CDR3 extends over 14 amino acids. A second PCR of about 6 to 11 cycles used a sample-barcoded 5' primer and a J-beta primer mix. Each cDNA molecule, via a template-switch adaptor with 12 random nucleotides, was tagged. TCRdb processed the 5' RACE reads anew with MiXCR; each CDR3 protein has one entry. The top ten hold about 4.1% of the sample, which has 1.4 million or so distinct CDR3 sequences, about 45% seen once. The clonotype comes from a woman aged 18-29 years in good health. The chain recombines TRBV5-1 with TRBJ2-4; D is possibly TRBD1 (5 bases). The DNA end is more similar to TRBJ2-7, so the J call may be wrong. Sequenced material: blood. The CDR3 reads CASTHQGVDYEQYF. In DNA, the CDR3 is TGCGCCAGCACACATCAGGGCGTCGACTACGAGCAGTACTTC.